The 17 T cell receptor beta chains presented below share a single source sample, sequenced in a study of cytomegalovirus exposure and HLA in healthy donors. The primer mix had 60 Vbeta and 13 Jbeta primers. Method: immunoSEQ multiplex PCR; TCRdb's copy keeps in-frame clones and lacks some. Here the sample spans roughly 120,000 clones, about 80% being singletons. What was sequenced was PBMCs. These receptors all stem from a male donor in good health and CMV-seronegative.

This chain uses TRBV6-5 with TRBJ2-7, with TRBD2 as a possible D gene (5 bases). V dropped 0 bases and J dropped 0 bases, with 6 bases sitting between them. This CDR3 comprises 14 residues. CDR1 is MNHEY and CDR2 is SVGAGI in the germline V gene. The CDR3 loop reads CASSYSRDSYEQYF. The CDR3 DNA follows: TGTGCCAGCAGTTACTCGAGGGACTCCTACGAGCAGTACTTC.

This clone was detected only a few times. This chain connects TRBV30 to TRBJ1-2; TRBD1 might be the D (5 bases). Germline V gene lookup returns CDR1 GTSNPN and CDR2 SVGIG (reference sequence). CDR3 size: 14 residues. The germline V and J ends were trimmed by 8 bases and 0 bases, with 16 bases remaining between them. The CDR3 here is CAGGEDTTNYGYTF. CDR3 in DNA: TGTGCCGGTGGGGAGGACACTACTAACTATGGCTACACCTTC.

The chain is built from TRBV2 and TRBJ2-7, with a weak D call TRBD1 (6 bases). The germline V gene has CDR1 SNHLY and CDR2 FYNNEI. V was clipped by 4 bases and J by 1 base, with 11 bases between them. The CDR3 is 14 residues long. The CDR3 DNA reads as TGTGCCAGCAGTGGGACAGTCCCATCCTACGAGCAGTACTTC. Translating it yields CASSGTVPSYEQYF.

The genes are TRBV7-9 and TRBJ1-2; the D is unclear. The CDR3 is made up of 11 amino acids. V was pared by 4 bases and J by 7 bases, with 7 bases between. Per germline, CDR1 SEHNR and CDR2 FQNEAQ (reference sequence). CDR3 loop: CASSSLLGYTF. The DNA of the CDR3 is TGTGCCAGCAGCTCTCTCCTTGGCTACACCTTC.

The chain joins TRBV11-2 to TRBJ1-2, with TRBD1 matching over 8 bases. Losses at the gene ends were 3 bases for V and 3 bases for J; bases not matched to a gene: 0. CDR1 is SGHAT and CDR2 is FQNNGV in the germline V gene. This CDR3 is 13 amino acids long. The CDR3 DNA sequence: TGTGCCAGCAGCTTGGACAGGGACTATGGCTACACCTTC. Translated: CASSLDRDYGYTF.

This clone was found once. The V call is TRBV30, the J call TRBJ1-3, with D uncertain. The CDR3 has 13 residues. CDR1 GTSNPN and CDR2 SVGIG come from the germline V gene (reference sequence). Between the trimmed V and J ends, which lost 5 bases and 0 bases, there was a span of 8 bases. In nucleotides, the CDR3 is TGTGCCTGGGGAAGCGCCTCTGGAAACACCATATATTTT. As protein: CAWGSASGNTIYF.

V gene TRBV4-1 combines with J gene TRBJ2-7; 14 bases fit TRBD2. Germline CDR1 is MGHRA and CDR2 is YSYEKL. V shed 2 bases, J shed 5 bases, and the junction held 8 bases outside the gene matches. The CDR3 spans 17 residues. CDR3: CASSQTLGTSGSHEQYF. The CDR3 region has the DNA TGCGCCAGCAGCCAAACATTGGGGACTAGCGGGAGCCACGAGCAGTACTTC.

Points on this clone: Other DNA sequences in the sample encode the same CDR3. The genes are TRBV11-3 and TRBJ1-1; D is unresolved. The V gene's germline CDR1 is SGHNT and CDR2 YENEEA. The V end was cut by 3 bases, the J end by 1 base, with 6 bases between. This CDR3 is built from 13 residues. Here the CDR3 DNA reads TGTGCCAGCAGCTTGGGAGGGAACACTGAAGCTTTCTTT. Translating it yields CASSLGGNTEAFF.

The genes are TRBV5-6 and TRBJ2-3; no reliable D call. This CDR3 has 13 amino acids. V was trimmed by 1 base and J by 7 bases, leaving 10 bases between them. CDR1 is SGHDT, CDR2 YYEEEE, per germline. CDR3 region: CASSLNVRNTQYF. CDR3 DNA: TGTGCCAGCAGCTTGAACGTCAGGAATACGCAGTATTTT.

The J gene is TRBJ1-1, the V gene TRBV2, with 7 bases that match TRBD1. The trim removed 4 bases at V and 2 bases at J, leaving 4 bases unmatched. This CDR3 has 14 amino acids. Germline V gene data show CDR1 as SNHLY and CDR2 as FYNNEI. Here the CDR3 reads CASSADRVNTEAFF. CDR3 bases: TGTGCCAGCAGTGCCGACAGGGTAAACACTGAAGCTTTCTTT. Complete variable domain (other parts from reference TRBV2 and TRBJ1-1): EPEVTQTPSHQVTQMGQEVILRCVPISNHLYFYWYRQILGQKVEFLVSFYNNEISEKSEIFDDQFSVERPDGSNFTLKIRSTKLEDSAMYFCASSADRVNTEAFFGQGTRLTVV.

The chain's CDR3 is CAWSMLAGETQYF. CDR3 coding DNA: TGTGCCTGGAGTATGCTAGCGGGAGAGACCCAGTACTTC. The chain is built from TRBV30 and TRBJ2-5, with 8 bases fitting TRBD2. Losses at the gene ends were 2 bases for V and 4 bases for J; bases not matched to a gene: 3. Germline V CDR1 and CDR2: GTSNPN, SVGIG (reference sequence). The CDR3 is 13 amino acids.

V is TRBV30 and J is TRBJ1-1, with TRBD1 identical over 9 bases. The CDR3 contains 13 residues. Trimming removed 4 bases from V and 11 bases from J; junction bases left unmatched: 11. Germline lookup yields CDR1 GTSNPN and CDR2 SVGIG (reference sequence). The CDR3 loop is CAWNIGTGLGAFF. CDR3 coding DNA: TGTGCCTGGAATATCGGGACAGGGTTGGGCGCTTTCTTT.

The rearrangement joins TRBV10-1 to TRBJ1-2; 9 nucleotides agree with TRBD1. CDR1 and CDR2 (germline): WNHNN, SYGVQD (reference sequence). Trimming took 5 bases from V and 4 from J; bases not matched to a gene: 8. The CDR3 is 15 residues long. This CDR3 is CASSLDRGSLYGYTF. CDR3 nucleotide sequence: TGCGCCAGCAGTCTGGACAGGGGCTCCCTCTATGGCTACACCTTC.

The chain combines TRBV19 with TRBJ2-5, with D possibly being TRBD2 (6 bases). Germline V gene sequence: CDR1 LNHDA, CDR2 SQIVND (reference sequence). This CDR3 region has 16 residues. V was shortened by 5 bases and J by 5 bases, with 21 bases between the two germline ends. The CDR3 sequence is CASSHTPGATSETQYF. CDR3 bases: TGTGCCAGTAGTCATACCCCGGGAGCAACTTCGGAGACCCAGTACTTC.

This clone occurred once. The V call is TRBV28, the J call TRBJ2-7; TRBD2 might be the D (5 bases). The CDR3 contains 14 residues. The V gene lost 6 bases and the J gene lost 7 bases, with 19 bases spanning the gap. In germline, CDR1 is MDHEN, CDR2 SYDVKM. CDR3 protein: CASSPTRAPGEQYF. DNA for the CDR3: TGTGCCAGCAGCCCCACGCGCGCGCCGGGGGAGCAGTACTTC.

This clone was recorded a few times. This sample includes further DNA sequences coding for the same CDR3. The V gene is TRBV19, the J gene TRBJ2-1, with 11 bases aligning to TRBD2. V shed 4 bases and J 2 bases; nucleotides not matched to a gene: 7. There are 17 residues in the CDR3. Germline lookup yields CDR1 LNHDA and CDR2 SQIVND (reference sequence). The CDR3 sequence is CASSKSVLAGAYNEQFF. The CDR3 DNA reads TGTGCCAGTAGTAAATCCGTACTAGCGGGGGCCTACAATGAGCAGTTCTTC. Full variable domain (missing parts from reference TRBV19 and TRBJ2-1): DGGITQSPKYLFRKEGQNVTLSCEQNLNHDAMYWYRQDPGQGLRLIYYSQIVNDFQKGDIAEGYSVSREKKESFPLTVTSAQKNPTAFYLCASSKSVLAGAYNEQFFGPGTRLTVL.

The V call is TRBV29-1, the J call TRBJ2-7, with 7 nucleotides matching TRBD1. Germline V gene sequence: CDR1 SQVTM, CDR2 ANQGSEA. The CDR3 consists of 12 residues. The V and J ends lost 1 base and 5 bases, in that order; junction bases with no gene match: 2. Here the CDR3 DNA reads TGCAGCGTTGAAGGAACAGGGGACGAGCAGTACTTC. It is translated as CSVEGTGDEQYF.